These 26 T cell receptor beta chains originate from one sample sequenced in a study of T cell repertoires in MIS-A myocarditis. Assay used: immunoSEQ multiplex PCR; TCRdb lists only in-frame clones, some missing. The data contain 14,000 to 15,000 clones, about 74% of them singletons. Material for sequencing was left ventricle heart tissue obtained at autopsy. These receptors originate from a man younger than 35 with fulminant myocarditis from multisystem inflammatory syndrome in adults (MIS-A) after COVID-19.

This chain links TRBV4-1 with TRBJ2-7; either TRBD1 or TRBD2 may supply D (5 bases each). The CDR3 extends over 17 amino acids. V was shortened by 0 bases and J by 5 bases, with 20 bases between the two germline ends. Germline V CDR1 and CDR2: MGHRA, YSYEKL. The CDR3 sequence: CASSQDIGADRGDEQYF. DNA for the CDR3: TGCGCCAGCAGCCAAGATATCGGGGCGGATAGGGGAGACGAGCAGTACTTC.

This clone showed up just a few times. This sequence joins TRBV2 and TRBJ2-2; 9 bases are a match to TRBD2. Per germline, CDR1 SNHLY and CDR2 FYNNEI. The CDR3 has 18 residues. Trimming at V came to 6 bases and at J to 0 bases, leaving 11 bases not matched to a gene. The CDR3 loop reads CASRARGAGGPNTGELFF. The DNA for the CDR3 is TGTGCCAGCAGGGCGCGAGGAGCGGGAGGACCGAACACCGGGGAGCTGTTTTTT.

The V call is TRBV9, the J call TRBJ1-1; possible D gene TRBD1, 5 bases. There are 13 residues in the CDR3. Germline CDR1 SGDLS, CDR2 YYNGEE. The germline V and J ends were trimmed by 0 bases and 4 bases, with 7 bases remaining between them. The chain's CDR3 is CASSVGDSTEAFF. CDR3 nucleotide sequence: TGTGCCAGCAGCGTAGGGGACTCCACTGAAGCTTTCTTT.

This chain connects TRBV5-1 to TRBJ2-7; 9 bases are shared with TRBD1. The V and J ends lost 4 bases and 3 bases, in that order; junction bases with no gene match: 8. In germline, CDR1 is SGHRS, CDR2 YFSETQ. This CDR3 contains 15 residues. Here the CDR3 reads CASSKGTGINYEQYF. The CDR3 nucleotides read TGCGCCAGCAGCAAGGGGACAGGGATCAACTACGAGCAGTACTTC.

The gene calls are TRBV4-2 and TRBJ2-7, with D perhaps matching TRBD2 (5 bases). This CDR3 is built from 17 residues. V lost 0 bases and J 3 bases, leaving 18 bases between the germline ends. The germline V gene encodes CDR1 LGHNA and CDR2 YNFKEQ. CDR3 DNA: TGTGCCAGCAGCCAAGAGGGGTCTTTTGCAGCGGTCTACGAGCAGTACTTC. Translation: CASSQEGSFAAVYEQYF.

This clone was detected only a few times. V is TRBV7-2 and J is TRBJ1-2; D is unclear. The germline CDR1 and CDR2 sequences are SGHTA and FQGNSA. The CDR3 has 14 residues. V shed 10 bases and J shed 0 bases, with 15 bases lying between them. For the CDR3, the DNA is TGTGCCACCGCCCCTTCACATTCTAACTATGGCTACACCTTC. It translates to CATAPSHSNYGYTF.

The V gene is TRBV25-1, the J gene TRBJ1-6; D unclear. In germline, CDR1 is MGHDK, CDR2 SYGVNS. V was shortened by 4 bases and J by 10 bases, with 11 bases between the two germline ends. The CDR3 extends over 13 amino acids. The chain's CDR3 is CASSGHLRSPLHF. The CDR3 region has the DNA TGTGCCAGCAGTGGCCACTTGCGATCACCCCTCCACTTT. Variable domain in full (rest from reference TRBV25-1 and TRBJ1-6): EADIYQTPRYLVIGTGKKITLECSQTMGHDKMYWYQQDPGMELHLIHYSYGVNSTEKGDLSSESTVSRIRTEHFPLTLESARPSHTSQYLCASSGHLRSPLHFGNGTRLTVT.

CDR3: CASSVETDTQYF. In DNA form, the CDR3 reads TGTGCCAGCAGCGTAGAGACAGATACGCAGTATTTT. V gene TRBV9 combines with J gene TRBJ2-3; unclear D gene. The V gene's germline CDR1 is SGDLS and CDR2 YYNGEE. The V and J ends lost 0 bases and 3 bases respectively, with 2 bases between them. The length of the CDR3 is 12 residues.

The CDR3 region has the DNA TGTGCCTGGAGTGTACGGGACCTCAGCGAAAATGAAAAACTGTTTTTT. It specifies CAWSVRDLSENEKLFF. This chain joins TRBV30 and TRBJ1-4; TRBD1 might be the D (5 bases). V lost 0 bases, J lost 5 bases, and 16 bases lay in between. The CDR3 consists of 16 residues. Germline lookup yields CDR1 GTSNPN and CDR2 SVGIG (reference sequence).

V usage is TRBV18 and J usage is TRBJ2-3; D unresolved. V was clipped by 2 bases and J by 0 bases, with 6 bases between them. Per germline, CDR1 KGHSH and CDR2 LQKENI. This CDR3 region has 14 residues. In nucleotides, the CDR3 is TGTGCCAGCTCACCAAGCCGTAGCACAGATACGCAGTATTTT. It translates to CASSPSRSTDTQYF.

The rearrangement joins TRBV7-2 to TRBJ2-3, with D possibly matching TRBD1 (6 bases). The CDR3 consists of 12 residues. The V and J ends lost 5 bases and 7 bases respectively, with 10 bases between them. CDR1 and CDR2 (germline): SGHTA, FQGNSA. The CDR3 here is CASSLGGNTQYF. CDR3 nucleotide sequence: TGTGCCAGCAGCCTAGGGGGAAATACGCAGTATTTT. The whole variable domain, filled in from reference TRBV7-2 and TRBJ2-3, reads GAGVSQSPSNKVTEKGKDVELRCDPISGHTALYWYRQSLGQGLEFLIYFQGNSAPDKSGLPSDRFSAERTGGSVSTLTIQRTQQEDSAVYLCASSLGGNTQYFGPGTRLTVL.

This clone is a singleton in its sample. The V gene is TRBV28, the J gene TRBJ1-1; D is unclear. The length of the CDR3 is 13 residues. Deletions cut 8 bases from V and 3 bases from J, with 13 bases between. Germline CDR1 MDHEN, CDR2 SYDVKM. For the CDR3, the DNA is TGTGCCAGCTTTACCCCGGGCTACACTGAAGCTTTCTTT. Its translation: CASFTPGYTEAFF.

The gene calls are TRBV7-9 and TRBJ2-1, with 7 bases fitting TRBD2. Germline V lookup: CDR1 SEHNR, CDR2 FQNEAQ (reference sequence). With V trimmed by 3 bases and J by 1 base, 6 bases remained unmatched. The CDR3 is 16 amino acids. The CDR3 region is CASSLLADYSYNEQFF. The CDR3 DNA is TGTGCCAGCAGCTTGCTAGCGGATTATTCCTACAATGAGCAGTTCTTC.

The rearrangement links TRBV6-5 to TRBJ1-1; 7 positions match TRBD1. The V gene's germline CDR1 is MNHEY and CDR2 SVGAGI. The CDR3 is made up of 15 amino acids. V trimming: 8 bases; J trimming: 0 bases; junction bases outside the gene matches: 9. DNA for the CDR3: TGTGCCAGCTCTAGGGGGCGCGGGTTGAACACTGAAGCTTTCTTT. As protein: CASSRGRGLNTEAFF.

The V call is TRBV10-3, the J call TRBJ2-5; 9 nucleotides line up with TRBD1. Trimming at V came to 10 bases and at J to 1 base, leaving 4 bases not matched to a gene. The CDR3 length is 13 residues. Germline V gives CDR1 ENHRY, CDR2 SYGVKD. The CDR3 coding sequence is TGTGCCACAACGGGACAGGGCCAAGAGACCCAGTACTTC. This sequence encodes CATTGQGQETQYF.

This clone was counted between two and nine times. J is TRBJ2-1 and V is TRBV10-3; the match to TRBD2 covers 11 bases. The germline V gene has CDR1 ENHRY and CDR2 SYGVKD. The junction had 5 bases not matched to a gene; V was cut back by 2 bases and J by 5 bases. CDR3 length equals 16 residues. The CDR3 nucleotides read TGTGCCATCAGTGAGCCGGGGACTAGCGGAAACAATGAGCAGTTCTTC. Its translation: CAISEPGTSGNNEQFF.

The CDR3 DNA reads as TGCGCCAGCAGCCAAGACGTCGGGGTGGGCCAGCCCCAGCATTTT. It yields the protein CASSQDVGVGQPQHF. The chain links TRBV4-1 to TRBJ1-5, with D hard to call. This CDR3 contains 15 residues. Germline assignment: CDR1 MGHRA and CDR2 YSYEKL. V lost 0 bases and J lost 7, with 13 bases in between.

This chain uses TRBV28 with TRBJ2-1; a possible D gene is TRBD2 (5 bases). This CDR3 has 15 amino acids. Germline lookup yields CDR1 MDHEN and CDR2 SYDVKM. V gave up 3 bases and J gave up 12 bases, with 21 bases separating them. The CDR3 reads CASSFVQTRGIGQFF. CDR3 DNA: TGTGCCAGCAGTTTCGTCCAAACTAGAGGGATTGGGCAGTTCTTC.

The chain combines TRBV7-6 with TRBJ2-6; weak D call: TRBD1 (6 bases). CDR3 size: 16 residues. Germline V CDR1 and CDR2: SGHVS, FNYEAQ. Deletions cut 5 bases from V and 4 bases from J, with 15 bases between. CDR3 residues: CASSRIRTAGANVLTF. The CDR3 DNA reads TGTGCCAGCAGCCGGATTCGGACAGCAGGGGCCAACGTCCTGACTTTC.

The rearrangement links TRBV4-1 to TRBJ2-5; D unclear. CDR3 size: 15 residues. The V gene's germline CDR1 is MGHRA and CDR2 YSYEKL. Trimming removed 3 bases from V and 1 base from J, with 12 bases in between. For the CDR3, the DNA is TGCGCCAGCAGCCAGGGTAACATTGCCCAAGAGACCCAGTACTTC. Translation gives CASSQGNIAQETQYF.

This clone was counted only a few times. The rearrangement joins TRBV10-3 to TRBJ1-1; D is unresolved. CDR3 length: 13 residues. Trimming pared 3 bases from V and 5 bases from J, leaving 10 bases between. Germline V lookup: CDR1 ENHRY, CDR2 SYGVKD. In DNA form, the CDR3 reads TGTGCCATCAGTGATTCGGGAGGGACTGAAGCTTTCTTT. The encoded protein is CAISDSGGTEAFF.

This CDR3 reads CASSLDGSEETQYF. In DNA, the CDR3 is TGCGCCAGCAGCTTGGATGGCTCGGAAGAGACCCAGTACTTC. This chain links TRBV5-1 with TRBJ2-5; D is ambiguous. Trimming pared 0 bases from V and 3 bases from J, leaving 9 bases between. Germline V gene sequence: CDR1 SGHRS, CDR2 YFSETQ. The CDR3 is made up of 14 amino acids.

This clone was recorded once. The chain uses TRBV30 and TRBJ1-1; a possible D gene is TRBD1 (6 bases). Germline V gives CDR1 GTSNPN, CDR2 SVGIG (reference sequence). V lost 6 bases and J 9 bases, leaving 11 bases between the germline ends. The CDR3 extends over 10 amino acids. CDR3 DNA sequence: TGTGCCTGTGGACAGAGGAAAGCTTTCTTT. It codes for CACGQRKAFF. The whole variable domain, remainder taken from reference TRBV30 and TRBJ1-1, is SQTIHQWPATLVQPVGSPLSLECTVEGTSNPNLYWYRQAAGRGLQLLFYSVGIGQISSEVPQNLSASRPQDRQFILSSKKLLLSDSGFYLCACGQRKAFFGQGTRLTVV.

This chain uses TRBV19 with TRBJ2-7; D is uncertain. V lost 4 bases, J lost 1 base, and 14 bases lay in between. This CDR3 is built from 15 residues. The germline V gene has CDR1 LNHDA and CDR2 SQIVND (reference sequence). CDR3 DNA: TGTGCCAGTAGTAAGGTGGCAGGAAGTTCCTACGAGCAGTACTTC. As protein: CASSKVAGSSYEQYF.

This chain connects TRBV10-1 to TRBJ2-1; a possible D gene is TRBD2 (6 bases). The CDR3 has 16 amino acids. Trimming shortened V by 0 bases and J by 4 bases, and 13 bases separated the two germline ends. Germline assignment: CDR1 WNHNN and CDR2 SYGVQD (reference sequence). The CDR3 nucleotides read TGCGCCAGCAGTGAGTCCTCATGGGGGGAATACAATGAGCAGTTCTTC. Protein product: CASSESSWGEYNEQFF.

The V and J genes are TRBV18 and TRBJ2-7; TRBD2 is a possible D gene (6 bases). Between the trimmed V and J ends, which lost 6 bases and 3 bases, there was a span of 9 bases. Germline CDR1 KGHSH, CDR2 LQKENI. The CDR3 has 12 residues. The CDR3 nucleotides are TGTGCCAGCTCGCTGGAGGGCTACGAGCAGTACTTC. This gives the protein CASSLEGYEQYF. Full variable domain (rest looked up from reference TRBV18 and TRBJ2-7): NAGVMQNPRHLVRRRGQEARLRCSPMKGHSHVYWYRQLPEEGLKFMVYLQKENIIDESGMPKERFSAEFPKEGPSILRIQQVVRGDSAAYFCASSLEGYEQYFGPGTRLTVT.